This T cell receptor (beta chain) was recorded in a study of blood T cell repertoires in COVID-19. As for the study in general: The samples span acute and convalescent COVID-19 from the United States, Italy and Spain. Nucleic acid was either cDNA or gDNA, and it came from T cells, B-cell-depleted T cells, or PBMCs.

As processed by the authors: Estimated nucleated cell counts came from reference gene primer amplification. Here immunoSEQ multiplex PCR was the method, and the copy in TCRdb shows in-frame clones only, minus some. V, J and clone size are those of that table, while D and trimming were read from the DNA. The sample records about 230,000 clones, about 90% being singletons. This CDR3 spans 13 amino acids. Germline V gene lookup returns CDR1 SGHTA and CDR2 FQGTGA. The junction had 2 bases not matched to a gene; V was cut back by 1 base and J by 6 bases. Cohorts were assigned according to the clinical history that participants reported.

The rearrangement uses TRBV7-3 and TRBJ1-2, with 7 bases that match TRBD1. This clonotype was sampled from a woman aged 25-40 years with acute COVID-19. The sequenced sample was PBMCs or T cells enriched from blood (not recorded which). CDR3 DNA sequence: TGTGCCAGCAGCTTAAGCAGGGGGAATGGCTACACCTTC. Translating it yields CASSLSRGNGYTF.